This T cell receptor (beta chain) was retrieved from a study of vaccination and CD4 T cells after COVID-19. In its sample, this clonotype was seen a few times. Its target is unknown. Sequencing of the DNA from cultured CD4+ T cells was carried out with the Oncomine TCR Beta short-read assay. TCRdb processed the PCR reads anew with MiXCR; each CDR3 protein has one entry. The profile shows some 25,000 distinct CDR3 sequences, 64% of them singletons. Treatment in this sample: roughly 11-day PBMC culture with coronavirus spike peptide pools or control peptides (ViraFEST assay). V gave up 5 bases and J gave up 4 bases; unmatched junction bases: 13. CDR3 length: 15 amino acids. Germline CDR1 is DFQATT and CDR2 is SNEGSKA (reference sequence).

The source material was CD4+ T cells from blood, cultured in vitro. The sequence came from a human donor who had recovered from COVID-19. The chain joins TRBV20-1 to TRBJ2-5; 7 nucleotides agree with TRBD1. DNA of the CDR3: TGCAGTGCTTCCGGGACAGTAACCGGCGGAGAGACCCAGTACTTC. Residues: CSASGTVTGGETQYF.